A selection of T cell receptor beta chains follows, all from one sample in a study of cytomegalovirus exposure and HLA in healthy donors. Libraries were prepared by immunoSEQ multiplex PCR; TCRdb keeps only in-frame clonotypes and omits some of them. This listing includes about 160,000 clones. The specimen sequenced was PBMCs. Source of these receptors: a man aged 25-45 years in good health and CMV-seronegative. CDR3s include the opening cysteine and the closing phenylalanine or tryptophan. Each record gives: J gene, D gene, V gene, CDR3 DNA, CDR3 protein. The D gene is left open where the match is weak.

j_gene: TRBJ2-7
d_gene: NA
v_gene: TRBV5-1
CDR3nt: TGCGCCAGCAGCTTGGCCAATTGGGAGGGGGTAAGGTACGAGCAGTACTTC
CDR3aa: CASSLANWEGVRYEQYF

j_gene: TRBJ2-7
d_gene: NA
v_gene: TRBV5-1
CDR3nt: TGCGCCAGCAGCTTGGGGGTAACGAGCGCCTACGAGCAGTACTTC
CDR3aa: CASSLGVTSAYEQYF

j_gene: TRBJ1-1
d_gene: NA
v_gene: TRBV7-9
CDR3nt: TGTGCCAGCAGCGAGCTTCGACAGGCGATTGAGGCTTTCTTT
CDR3aa: CASSELRQAIEAFF

j_gene: TRBJ2-5
d_gene: NA
v_gene: TRBV6-5
CDR3nt: TGTGCCAGCAGTTTTTCACAGGAACAGACCCAGTACTTC
CDR3aa: CASSFSQEQTQYF

j_gene: TRBJ1-4
d_gene: NA
v_gene: TRBV5-1
CDR3nt: TGCGCCAGCAGCTTGGGACAGCCGAATGAAAAACTGTTTTTT
CDR3aa: CASSLGQPNEKLFF

j_gene: TRBJ2-7
d_gene: TRBD1
v_gene: TRBV10-1
CDR3nt: TGCGCCAGCAGCTATGTAAGGGACAGGGGATTGGGCGAGCAGTACTTC
CDR3aa: CASSYVRDRGLGEQYF

j_gene: TRBJ1-5
d_gene: TRBD1
v_gene: TRBV2
CDR3nt: TGTGCCAGCCGACAGGGGAGCTTGGGCAATCAGCCCCAGCATTTT
CDR3aa: CASRQGSLGNQPQHF

j_gene: TRBJ1-4
d_gene: NA
v_gene: TRBV2
CDR3nt: TGTGCCAGCAGTGATCGGGGGGCGGATGAAAAACTGTTTTTT
CDR3aa: CASSDRGADEKLFF

j_gene: TRBJ2-2
d_gene: TRBD1
v_gene: TRBV19
CDR3nt: TGTGCCAGTAGTGTCTACCAGGGGGCGGTGAACACCGGGGAGCTGTTTTTT
CDR3aa: CASSVYQGAVNTGELFF

j_gene: TRBJ1-2
d_gene: TRBD1
v_gene: TRBV6-1
CDR3nt: TGTGCCAGCAGTGCAGACAGGGTCGGTGGCTACACCTTC
CDR3aa: CASSADRVGGYTF

j_gene: TRBJ1-2
d_gene: NA
v_gene: TRBV19
CDR3nt: TGTGCCAGTAGTGGGCAGGAATACTATGGCTACACCTTC
CDR3aa: CASSGQEYYGYTF

j_gene: TRBJ2-7
d_gene: NA
v_gene: TRBV10-3
CDR3nt: TGTGCCATCAGTGAGTCGACTCGGAGCGGCGAGCAGTACTTC
CDR3aa: CAISESTRSGEQYF

j_gene: TRBJ2-1
d_gene: TRBD2
v_gene: TRBV7-9
CDR3nt: TGTGCCAGCAGCCCGGCCGCTAGCGGACAATCACCGTTCTTC
CDR3aa: CASSPAASGQSPFF

j_gene: TRBJ1-1
d_gene: NA
v_gene: TRBV21-1
CDR3nt: TGTGCCAGCAGCAGGAGAGGGACAGGTTGGGTGAACACTGAAGCTTTCTTT
CDR3aa: CASSRRGTGWVNTEAFF

j_gene: TRBJ2-1
d_gene: NA
v_gene: TRBV11-2
CDR3nt: TGTGCCAGCAGCTTAGATTATGGCTTATTCAATGAGCAGTTCTTC
CDR3aa: CASSLDYGLFNEQFF

j_gene: TRBJ2-3
d_gene: TRBD2
v_gene: TRBV7-9
CDR3nt: TGTGCCAGCAGCCAGACGGGAGGTGGCACAGATACGCAGTATTTT
CDR3aa: CASSQTGGGTDTQYF

j_gene: TRBJ2-1
d_gene: NA
v_gene: TRBV5-1
CDR3nt: TGCGCCAGCAGCCCTACAGGGGACTCCTCCTACAATGAGCAGTTCTTC
CDR3aa: CASSPTGDSSYNEQFF

j_gene: TRBJ2-2
d_gene: NA
v_gene: TRBV14
CDR3nt: TGTGCCAGCAGCCGGAACTGGGGGCCCGGGGAGCTGTTTTTT
CDR3aa: CASSRNWGPGELFF

j_gene: TRBJ1-1
d_gene: NA
v_gene: TRBV5-1
CDR3nt: TGCGCCAGCAGCGCAGACGGGAGAAACACTGAAGCTTTCTTT
CDR3aa: CASSADGRNTEAFF

j_gene: TRBJ1-1
d_gene: NA
v_gene: TRBV28
CDR3nt: TGTGCCAGCAGCCCCAGGTACACTGAAGCTTTCTTT
CDR3aa: CASSPRYTEAFF

j_gene: TRBJ1-5
d_gene: NA
v_gene: TRBV7-2
CDR3nt: TGTGCCAGCAGCTACTCGTCGGGGCAGCCCCAGCATTTT
CDR3aa: CASSYSSGQPQHF

j_gene: TRBJ1-5
d_gene: TRBD1
v_gene: TRBV7-2
CDR3nt: TGTGCCAGCAGCTTAGCACAGGGGTTTGGTCAGCCCCAGCATTTT
CDR3aa: CASSLAQGFGQPQHF

j_gene: TRBJ2-3
d_gene: NA
v_gene: TRBV4-1
CDR3nt: TGCGCCAGCAGCCCAGTTGGGACTGCCCCTAGTAGGGATACGCAGTATTTT
CDR3aa: CASSPVGTAPSRDTQYF

j_gene: TRBJ1-1
d_gene: TRBD1
v_gene: TRBV6-1
CDR3nt: TGTGCCAGCAAGGAGGAGACAGGGAGGACTGAAGCTTTCTTT
CDR3aa: CASKEETGRTEAFF

j_gene: TRBJ2-2
d_gene: NA
v_gene: TRBV21-1
CDR3nt: TGTGCCAGCGGAAACCGGGACAGGGGGCGAAGAGTGGTTTCCGGGGAGCTGTTTTTT
CDR3aa: CASGNRDRGRRVVSGELFF

j_gene: TRBJ1-4
d_gene: NA
v_gene: TRBV27
CDR3nt: TGTGCCAGCCGGGACCCCTTAGGGGGTCATGAAAAACTGTTTTTT
CDR3aa: CASRDPLGGHEKLFF

j_gene: TRBJ2-2
d_gene: NA
v_gene: TRBV21-1
CDR3nt: TGTGCCAGCTGCGGCGGGACAGACCATTTTGGGGAGCTGTTTTTT
CDR3aa: CASCGGTDHFGELFF

j_gene: TRBJ1-2
d_gene: NA
v_gene: TRBV21-1
CDR3nt: TGTGCCAGGGGAGGTTGTTGGGAGTATGGCTACACCTTC
CDR3aa: CARGGCWEYGYTF

j_gene: TRBJ2-1
d_gene: TRBD1
v_gene: TRBV4-1
CDR3nt: TGCGCCAGCAGCCAAGAGGGACAGGGACGAGAGCAGTTCTTC
CDR3aa: CASSQEGQGREQFF

j_gene: TRBJ1-1
d_gene: NA
v_gene: TRBV28
CDR3nt: TGTGCCAGCCAGGGGAACACTGAAGCTTTCTTT
CDR3aa: CASQGNTEAFF

j_gene: TRBJ2-7
d_gene: TRBD1
v_gene: TRBV6-5
CDR3nt: TGTGCCAGCAGTTACTCGTCAGGGGGCGCGTACGAGCAGTACTTC
CDR3aa: CASSYSSGGAYEQYF

j_gene: TRBJ1-5
d_gene: NA
v_gene: TRBV5-1
CDR3nt: TGCGCCAGCAGCCCCTCAGGGGTCGGTGTCAATCAGCCCCAGCATTTT
CDR3aa: CASSPSGVGVNQPQHF

j_gene: TRBJ2-3
d_gene: TRBD2
v_gene: TRBV7-6
CDR3nt: TGTGCCAGCAGCTTTTCGACTAGCGGGAGCCGCACAGATACGCAGTATTTT
CDR3aa: CASSFSTSGSRTDTQYF

j_gene: TRBJ1-3
d_gene: TRBD1
v_gene: TRBV10-3
CDR3nt: TGTGCCATCAGAAGACAGGGGAGTTCTGGAAACACCATATATTTT
CDR3aa: CAIRRQGSSGNTIYF

j_gene: TRBJ2-1
d_gene: NA
v_gene: TRBV7-2
CDR3nt: TGTGCCAGCAGCCACCAGACGGACGGGAGCTCCTACAATGAGCAGTTCTTC
CDR3aa: CASSHQTDGSSYNEQFF

j_gene: TRBJ2-3
d_gene: TRBD2
v_gene: TRBV10-3
CDR3nt: TGTGCCATCAGGGATCGTATAGCGGGAGGTCTCACAGATACGCAGTATTTT
CDR3aa: CAIRDRIAGGLTDTQYF

j_gene: TRBJ2-7
d_gene: TRBD1
v_gene: TRBV5-1
CDR3nt: TGCGCCAGCAGCTTTACAGGGGGCAACACCTACGAGCAGTACTTC
CDR3aa: CASSFTGGNTYEQYF

j_gene: TRBJ2-3
d_gene: NA
v_gene: TRBV7-8
CDR3nt: TGTGCCAGCAGCCCCTACACAGATACGCAGTATTTT
CDR3aa: CASSPYTDTQYF

j_gene: TRBJ2-1
d_gene: TRBD2
v_gene: TRBV7-3
CDR3nt: TGTGCCAGCAGCCCGGGGGGGGGTTACAATGAGCAGTTCTTC
CDR3aa: CASSPGGGYNEQFF

j_gene: TRBJ2-7
d_gene: NA
v_gene: TRBV5-6
CDR3nt: TGTGCCAGCAGCTTATACTACGAGCAGTACTTC
CDR3aa: CASSLYYEQYF

j_gene: TRBJ1-4
d_gene: NA
v_gene: TRBV5-1
CDR3nt: TGCGCCAGCAGCTTGGCAGGGACACAGGAAGAAAAACTGTTTTTT
CDR3aa: CASSLAGTQEEKLFF

j_gene: TRBJ2-3
d_gene: TRBD2
v_gene: TRBV6-6
CDR3nt: TGTGCCAGCAGTGCCGGGACTACGCTCACAGATACGCAGTATTTT
CDR3aa: CASSAGTTLTDTQYF

j_gene: TRBJ1-5
d_gene: TRBD1
v_gene: TRBV29-1
CDR3nt: TGCAGCGCCCGGACAGGGAGCCAGCCCCAGCATTTT
CDR3aa: CSARTGSQPQHF

j_gene: TRBJ1-2
d_gene: TRBD1
v_gene: TRBV5-1
CDR3nt: TGCGCCAGCAGCTTGGACAGGGGGCAATTCTACACCTTC
CDR3aa: CASSLDRGQFYTF

j_gene: TRBJ1-4
d_gene: TRBD1
v_gene: TRBV2
CDR3nt: TGTGCCAGCACAGGGGGCGCGGGCGAAAAACTGTTTTTT
CDR3aa: CASTGGAGEKLFF

j_gene: TRBJ1-1
d_gene: NA
v_gene: TRBV29-1
CDR3nt: TGCAGCGTTGATCATAGAATGAACACTGAAGCTTTCTTT
CDR3aa: CSVDHRMNTEAFF

j_gene: TRBJ2-7
d_gene: TRBD1
v_gene: TRBV6-1
CDR3nt: TGTGCCAGCAGTCGGACAGGAATGTACGAGCAGTACTTC
CDR3aa: CASSRTGMYEQYF

j_gene: TRBJ2-7
d_gene: NA
v_gene: TRBV7-2
CDR3nt: TGTGCCAGCAGCTTAAGCTACTACGAGCAGTACTTC
CDR3aa: CASSLSYYEQYF

j_gene: TRBJ2-1
d_gene: TRBD1
v_gene: TRBV6-1
CDR3nt: TGTGCCAGCAGCCAGGACAGGGGGGCCAATGAGCAGTTCTTC
CDR3aa: CASSQDRGANEQFF

j_gene: TRBJ2-5
d_gene: NA
v_gene: TRBV7-8
CDR3nt: TGTGCCAGCAGCTTAGCGGTGTACGCGTTACAAGAGACCCAGTACTTC
CDR3aa: CASSLAVYALQETQYF

j_gene: TRBJ2-3
d_gene: TRBD2
v_gene: TRBV11-2
CDR3nt: TGTGCCAGCGGGACTAGGAACACAGATACGCAGTATTTT
CDR3aa: CASGTRNTDTQYF

j_gene: TRBJ2-7
d_gene: TRBD1
v_gene: TRBV9
CDR3nt: TGTGCCAGCAGCGCGATGGGGACAGGGCTGCACGAGCAGTACTTC
CDR3aa: CASSAMGTGLHEQYF

j_gene: TRBJ2-5
d_gene: NA
v_gene: TRBV28
CDR3nt: TGTGCCAGCAGTTTATGGGCGCAAGCGGAAATACAAGAGACCCAGTACTTC
CDR3aa: CASSLWAQAEIQETQYF

j_gene: TRBJ1-4
d_gene: NA
v_gene: TRBV7-2
CDR3nt: TGTGCCAGCAGCTTAGCGCAGGACACCGCAAGGGAAAAACTGTTTTTT
CDR3aa: CASSLAQDTAREKLFF

j_gene: TRBJ2-2
d_gene: NA
v_gene: TRBV19
CDR3nt: TGTGCCAGTATTGCGAGGGCGGGAAGCGGGACCGGGGAGCTGTTTTTT
CDR3aa: CASIARAGSGTGELFF